The rows below give T cell receptor beta chains drawn from one sample of a study of T-cell reconstitution after alpha-beta-depleted transplantation in children. TCRdb reprocessed the PCR reads via MiXCR and lists one record per CDR3 protein. Of about 980,000 distinct CDR3 sequences in the sample, roughly 31% were seen once. Sequences were derived from PBMCs, mostly from graft donor cells, sampled 360 days after TCRalphabeta/CD19-depleted stem cell transplant. Receptors originate from a boy in the first two years of life who had a stem cell transplant for SCID, so the T cells may come from the graft donor. Both conserved end residues are part of each CDR3. A D gene is named only where the DNA matches it firmly. Clone sizes are given selectively: once, few, many, or a class where the clone is expanded.

CDR3 DNA: TGTGCCAGCAGTTACTCAGGGGACAGGGGCAACGAGCAGTACTTC; CDR3 protein: CASSYSGDRGNEQYF; clone size: few; D gene: TRBD1; V gene: TRBV6-5; J gene: TRBJ2-7
CDR3 DNA: TGTGCCAGCAGTTTTAGAGGAAGGTCTGGAAACACCATATATTTT; CDR3 protein: CASSFRGRSGNTIYF; clone size: NA; D gene: NA; V gene: TRBV12-3/TRBV12-4; J gene: TRBJ1-3
CDR3 DNA: TGTGCCAGCAGTTACATCCCCGGACTAGCGGACCCCCTGGGAGAGACCCAGTACTTC; CDR3 protein: CASSYIPGLADPLGETQYF; clone size: few; D gene: TRBD2; V gene: TRBV6-2/TRBV6-3; J gene: TRBJ2-5
CDR3 DNA: TGCAGTGCTAGTTGGGGGACGTTCCAAGAGACCCAGTACTTC; CDR3 protein: CSASWGTFQETQYF; clone size: few; D gene: NA; V gene: TRBV20-1; J gene: TRBJ2-5
CDR3 DNA: TGTGCCAGCAGTTACTTGGGGGGGTATGGCTACACCTTC; CDR3 protein: CASSYLGGYGYTF; clone size: once; D gene: NA; V gene: TRBV6-5; J gene: TRBJ1-2
CDR3 DNA: TGTGCCAGCAGCGCCGGGCCCAGCCCGCTCGAGCAGTACTTC; CDR3 protein: CASSAGPSPLEQYF; clone size: few; D gene: NA; V gene: TRBV9; J gene: TRBJ2-7
CDR3 DNA: TGCGCCAGCAGCTTGTTAGGGGGCCGGAGTTCGGAGCAGTACTTC; CDR3 protein: CASSLLGGRSSEQYF; clone size: few; D gene: TRBD1; V gene: TRBV5-1; J gene: TRBJ2-7
CDR3 DNA: TGTGCCAGCAGTTACCGTGGACTAGCAACAGATACGCAGTATTTT; CDR3 protein: CASSYRGLATDTQYF; clone size: few; D gene: TRBD2; V gene: TRBV6-2/TRBV6-3; J gene: TRBJ2-3
CDR3 DNA: TGTGCCAGCAGCCCTTCCTTCCCGGGAGACTACGAGCAGTACTTC; CDR3 protein: CASSPSFPGDYEQYF; clone size: NA; D gene: NA; V gene: TRBV27; J gene: TRBJ2-7
CDR3 DNA: TGTGCCAGCAGCCAACAGGGAACACCCCTCCACTTT; CDR3 protein: CASSQQGTPLHF; clone size: few; D gene: NA; V gene: TRBV3-1; J gene: TRBJ1-6
CDR3 DNA: TGTGCCAGCAGCCCCGGACAGGGGGGACAGCCCCAGCATTTT; CDR3 protein: CASSPGQGGQPQHF; clone size: many; D gene: TRBD1; V gene: TRBV18; J gene: TRBJ1-5
CDR3 DNA: TGTGCCAGCAGTCCCGGGGGGGGGACTAGCGGATTCACAGATACGCAGTATTTT; CDR3 protein: CASSPGGGTSGFTDTQYF; clone size: few; D gene: TRBD2; V gene: TRBV9; J gene: TRBJ2-3
CDR3 DNA: TGTGCCAGCAGCTTATTTCCCCCCGAGTACTTCCCCCCCGAAGGACAGGGAGCGAACGAGCAGTACTTC; CDR3 protein: CASSLFPPEYFPPEGQGANEQYF; clone size: few; D gene: TRBD1; V gene: TRBV7-2; J gene: TRBJ2-7
CDR3 DNA: TGTGCCAGCAGCCTCCCTATGCCTACTAGCGGGGGTCCCCAAGAGACCCAGTACTTC; CDR3 protein: CASSLPMPTSGGPQETQYF; clone size: NA; D gene: TRBD2; V gene: TRBV3-1; J gene: TRBJ2-5
CDR3 DNA: TGTGCCAGCAGTTTTCTAGCGGGGGGGCCGGGCTCCTACAATGAGCAGTTCTTC; CDR3 protein: CASSFLAGGPGSYNEQFF; clone size: NA; D gene: TRBD2; V gene: TRBV12-3/TRBV12-4; J gene: TRBJ2-1
CDR3 DNA: TGCGCCAGCAGCCCCCGGTCGGACCGGGGGACCTACAATGAGCAGTTCTTC; CDR3 protein: CASSPRSDRGTYNEQFF; clone size: NA; D gene: NA; V gene: TRBV4-1; J gene: TRBJ2-1
CDR3 DNA: TGTGCCAGCAGTTACAGAAGGGCCCCCACCGGGGAGCTGTTTTTT; CDR3 protein: CASSYRRAPTGELFF; clone size: NA; D gene: NA; V gene: TRBV6-5; J gene: TRBJ2-2
CDR3 DNA: TGTGCCAGCAGTTTGATGGGGGAAAGCAATCAGCCCCAGCATTTT; CDR3 protein: CASSLMGESNQPQHF; clone size: few; D gene: NA; V gene: TRBV12-3/TRBV12-4; J gene: TRBJ1-5
CDR3 DNA: TGTGCCAGCAGTGCCACCATAAGACAGACTAGCACAGATACGCAGTATTTT; CDR3 protein: CASSATIRQTSTDTQYF; clone size: few; D gene: NA; V gene: TRBV11-2; J gene: TRBJ2-3
CDR3 DNA: TGTGCCACCAGCAGAGATATCCTGCAAGAGACCCAGTACTTC; CDR3 protein: CATSRDILQETQYF; clone size: many; D gene: NA; V gene: TRBV15; J gene: TRBJ2-5
CDR3 DNA: TGTGCCAGCAGCTCTCGACTATTTCATGAGCAGTTCTTC; CDR3 protein: CASSSRLFHEQFF; clone size: NA; D gene: NA; V gene: TRBV7-9; J gene: TRBJ2-1
CDR3 DNA: TGTGCCAGCAGCTTGTGGCGGCGCGAGCAGTACTTC; CDR3 protein: CASSLWRREQYF; clone size: NA; D gene: NA; V gene: TRBV5-5; J gene: TRBJ2-7
CDR3 DNA: TGCGCCAGCAGCCGAACCAAGGGAGTGGGTGAGCAGTTCTTC; CDR3 protein: CASSRTKGVGEQFF; clone size: few; D gene: NA; V gene: TRBV4-3; J gene: TRBJ2-1
CDR3 DNA: TGTGCCAGCAGTCCTACAGGGAGGGTGAACACTGAAGCTTTCTTT; CDR3 protein: CASSPTGRVNTEAFF; clone size: NA; D gene: NA; V gene: TRBV12-3/TRBV12-4; J gene: TRBJ1-1
CDR3 DNA: TGTGCCTGGCACAGGGAGACTAATGAAAAACTGTTTTTT; CDR3 protein: CAWHRETNEKLFF; clone size: NA; D gene: NA; V gene: TRBV30; J gene: TRBJ1-4
CDR3 DNA: TGTGCCAGCAGCTTCGGCGTAAGCACTGAAGCTTTCTTT; CDR3 protein: CASSFGVSTEAFF; clone size: NA; D gene: NA; V gene: TRBV5-6; J gene: TRBJ1-1
CDR3 DNA: TGCGCCAGCAGCTTGAGGCAGGGGTTAAACATTCAGTACTTC; CDR3 protein: CASSLRQGLNIQYF; clone size: NA; D gene: NA; V gene: TRBV5-1; J gene: TRBJ2-4
CDR3 DNA: TGTGCCTGGACGGGGACAGGGCAGAGGCCTGAAGCTTTCTTT; CDR3 protein: CAWTGTGQRPEAFF; clone size: few; D gene: TRBD1; V gene: TRBV30; J gene: TRBJ1-1
CDR3 DNA: TGCGCCAGCAGCTTGGATACGGGTTTTAATGAAAAACTGTTTTTT; CDR3 protein: CASSLDTGFNEKLFF; clone size: many; D gene: NA; V gene: TRBV5-1; J gene: TRBJ1-4
CDR3 DNA: TGTGCCAGCAGCTTAGGCGGGACAGGGAGAAACACCATATATTTT; CDR3 protein: CASSLGGTGRNTIYF; clone size: many; D gene: TRBD1; V gene: TRBV7-9; J gene: TRBJ1-3
CDR3 DNA: TGTGCCAGCAGTCGTATAGCGGGGAAGACCTACGAGCAGTACTTC; CDR3 protein: CASSRIAGKTYEQYF; clone size: NA; D gene: TRBD2; V gene: TRBV6-2/TRBV6-3; J gene: TRBJ2-7
CDR3 DNA: TGCGCCAGCAGCCCGGTGGGGGAGGGGCCCTACGAGCAGTACTTC; CDR3 protein: CASSPVGEGPYEQYF; clone size: NA; D gene: TRBD2; V gene: TRBV5-1; J gene: TRBJ2-7
CDR3 DNA: TGTGCCAGCAGCTCGGGACAGCACACTGAAGCTTTCTTT; CDR3 protein: CASSSGQHTEAFF; clone size: NA; D gene: TRBD1; V gene: TRBV12-3/TRBV12-4; J gene: TRBJ1-1
CDR3 DNA: TGCGCCAGCGGGGAGGCCGTGAACACTGAAGCTTTCTTT; CDR3 protein: CASGEAVNTEAFF; clone size: NA; D gene: NA; V gene: TRBV5-1; J gene: TRBJ1-1
CDR3 DNA: TGCGCCAGCAGCCTCGGTTGGGTAATCGACAGGGCCGGGGAGCTGTTTTTT; CDR3 protein: CASSLGWVIDRAGELFF; clone size: NA; D gene: TRBD1; V gene: TRBV5-1; J gene: TRBJ2-2
CDR3 DNA: TGTGCCAGCAGTTTTTATGAAGGGAGGAGCTCCTATAATTCACCCCTCCACTTT; CDR3 protein: CASSFYEGRSSYNSPLHF; clone size: NA; D gene: NA; V gene: TRBV12-3/TRBV12-4; J gene: TRBJ1-6
CDR3 DNA: TGTGCCAGCAGTTGGTGGGGAGCTGGGGGCACAGATACGCAGTATTTT; CDR3 protein: CASSWWGAGGTDTQYF; clone size: NA; D gene: NA; V gene: TRBV28; J gene: TRBJ2-3
CDR3 DNA: TGTGCCAGCAGCGCCCCCGGGGGGCCTGGAAACACCATATATTTT; CDR3 protein: CASSAPGGPGNTIYF; clone size: NA; D gene: NA; V gene: TRBV12-3/TRBV12-4; J gene: TRBJ1-3
CDR3 DNA: TGTGCCACCAGTGATTTTCGGGCCCGGATTGTCACCGGGGAGCTGTTTTTT; CDR3 protein: CATSDFRARIVTGELFF; clone size: few; D gene: NA; V gene: TRBV24-1; J gene: TRBJ2-2
CDR3 DNA: TGCAGTGCTTCTTTGGACGGCTCTGGAAACACCATATATTTT; CDR3 protein: CSASLDGSGNTIYF; clone size: few; D gene: NA; V gene: TRBV20-1; J gene: TRBJ1-3
CDR3 DNA: TGTGCCAGCACCGCCGCGGGCCTCCGGACAGGGTTAGTGAGGGAGCAGTACTTC; CDR3 protein: CASTAAGLRTGLVREQYF; clone size: few; D gene: TRBD1; V gene: TRBV6-1; J gene: TRBJ2-7
CDR3 DNA: TGTGCCAGCAGCTGGGGACAGGGCTACAATGAGCAGTTCTTC; CDR3 protein: CASSWGQGYNEQFF; clone size: NA; D gene: TRBD1; V gene: TRBV5-5; J gene: TRBJ2-1